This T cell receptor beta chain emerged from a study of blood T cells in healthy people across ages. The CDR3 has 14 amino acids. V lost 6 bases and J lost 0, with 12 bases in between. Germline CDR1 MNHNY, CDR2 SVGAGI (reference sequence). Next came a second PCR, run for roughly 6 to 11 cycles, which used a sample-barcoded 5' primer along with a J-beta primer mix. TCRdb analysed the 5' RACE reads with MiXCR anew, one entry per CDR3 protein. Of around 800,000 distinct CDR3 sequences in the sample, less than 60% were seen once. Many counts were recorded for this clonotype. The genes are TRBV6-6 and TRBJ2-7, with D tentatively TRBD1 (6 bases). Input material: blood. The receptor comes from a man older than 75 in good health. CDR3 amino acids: CASSPGHISYEQYF. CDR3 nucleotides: TGTGCCAGCAGCCCGGGACATATCTCCTACGAGCAGTACTTC.